This T cell receptor (beta chain) derives from a study of post-analysis software for immune sequencing data. Study-wide background: Clinical courses comprised relapsing-remitting, secondary progressive and progressive-relapsing multiple sclerosis. Overall study results and limits: TRBV segments more frequent in patients than in controls numbered roughly 5 and included TRBV5-6, TRBV5-1 and TRBV20-1.

This CDR3 spans 14 amino acids. Germline loops: CDR1 LNHDA, CDR2 SQIVND (reference sequence). This clonotype showed up just a few times. The antigen is not known. Incorporated into the TCR beta cDNA libraries were unique molecular identifiers, which served to reduce PCR and sequencing biases. TCRdb passed the PCR reads through MiXCR, listing each CDR3 protein once. Of roughly 430,000 distinct CDR3 sequences in the sample, over 30% were seen once. J is TRBJ2-5 and V is TRBV19, with 7 bases that match TRBD1. Matching the DNA end better, TRBJ2-7 makes the J call doubtful. The sequence came from a girl between 2 and 10 years old with multiple sclerosis. Sequencing was done on a sample of blood. The CDR3: CASSGTVSGCEQYF. In DNA form, the CDR3 reads TGTGCCAGTAGTGGGACAGTATCTGGATGCGAGCAGTACTTC.